This T cell receptor beta chain was captured in a study of Graves' ophthalmopathy and Graves' hyperthyroidism. The TCR beta CDR3 regions underwent amplification from RNA transcripts. HTBI primers were used in a first-round RT-PCR, which preceded a second-round multiplex PCR. TCRdb analysed the multiplex PCR reads with MiXCR anew, one entry per CDR3 protein. In the table there are a few hundred thousand distinct CDR3 sequences, roughly 15% of which are singletons. This CDR3 contains 15 residues. J lost 2 bases, V lost 5 bases, and 6 bases had no gene match. Establishment of the diagnosis relied upon clinical symptoms, serum thyroxine, TRAb, thyroid ultrasound and orbital computed tomography.

The chain carries TRBV12-3 or TRBV12-4 and TRBJ1-5; 7 bases map to TRBD1. The sequence was collected from an adult woman with stable Graves' hyperthyroidism. The sample comprised peripheral blood. CDR3 amino acids: CASSPHRGGNQPQHF. CDR3 coding DNA: TGTGCCAGCAGTCCCCACAGGGGCGGCAATCAGCCCCAGCATTTT.